Presented here are 31 T cell receptor beta chains from one specimen sequenced in a study of patients with pleural tuberculosis. TCRdb passed the reads through MiXCR, listing each CDR3 protein once. The data show some 48,000 distinct CDR3 sequences, 6% to 9.5% seen once. The receptors originated from a human donor with pleural tuberculosis.

This clonotype was counted ten times or more. The rearrangement joins TRBV11-1 to TRBJ1-6; a possible D gene is TRBD1 (5 bases). The CDR3 consists of 16 residues. Germline lookup yields CDR1 SGHAT and CDR2 FQDESV (reference sequence). V lost 3 bases and J 5 bases, leaving 14 bases between the germline ends. Here the CDR3 reads CASSFSWTTDNSPLHF. Written as DNA, the CDR3 is TGTGCCAGCAGCTTTTCCTGGACAACTGATAATTCACCCCTCCACTTT.

This clonotype appeared many times. J is TRBJ2-5 and V is TRBV20-1; D may correspond to TRBD1 or TRBD2 (5 bases each). V lost 0 bases and J lost 0, with 14 bases in between. This CDR3 spans 16 amino acids. Germline V gene lookup returns CDR1 DFQATT and CDR2 SNEGSKA (reference sequence). The CDR3 reads CSARDLQEVYQETQYF. CDR3 sequence (DNA): TGCAGTGCTAGAGACCTACAGGAGGTTTACCAAGAGACCCAGTACTTC.

At least ten counts were recorded for this clonotype. The chain combines TRBV27 with TRBJ2-3; D gene uncertain. Germline CDR1 and CDR2: MNHEY and SMNVEV (reference sequence). Trimming left V 0 bases short and J 5 bases short, with 6 bases between. The CDR3 is 13 amino acids. The CDR3 region is CASSLSAGDTQYF. Here the CDR3 DNA reads TGTGCCAGCAGTTTATCAGCAGGAGATACGCAGTATTTT.

This clonotype was seen repeatedly, ten times or more. The DNA for the CDR3 is TGTGCCAGCAGCTTAGCGCTGAATGAGCAGTTCTTC. As protein: CASSLALNEQFF. This chain joins TRBV7-8 and TRBJ2-1; D call uncertain. Germline-derived CDR1 and CDR2 are SGHVS and FQNEAQ. The CDR3 consists of 12 residues. V was pared by 0 bases and J by 7 bases, with 4 bases between. Full variable domain (rest looked up from reference TRBV7-8 and TRBJ2-1): GAGVSQSPRYKVAKRGQDVALRCDPISGHVSLFWYQQALGQGPEFLTYFQNEAQLDKSGLPSDRFFAERPEGSVSTLKIQRTQQEDSAVYLCASSLALNEQFFGPGTRLTVL.

In its sample, this clonotype is medium-sized. In DNA, the CDR3 is TGTGCCAGCAGTTTAGAACAGAACACTGAAGCTTTCTTT. Translating gives CASSLEQNTEAFF. This rearrangement joins TRBV28 to TRBJ1-1; D uncertain. Trimming shortened V by 2 bases and J by 1 base, and 5 bases separated the two germline ends. The CDR3 is 13 amino acids. Germline V gene lookup returns CDR1 MDHEN and CDR2 SYDVKM.

This clonotype was observed many times. V gene TRBV20-1 combines with J gene TRBJ2-1; 13 nucleotides line up with TRBD2. Germline CDR1 and CDR2: DFQATT and SNEGSKA (reference sequence). V was clipped by 4 bases and J by 7 bases; unmatched bases: 4. This CDR3 contains 14 residues. The CDR3 DNA follows: TGCAGTGCTATACGACTAGCGGGAGGAAATGAGCAGTTCTTC. Translation gives CSAIRLAGGNEQFF.

The CDR3: CASSLPRESYGYTF. The CDR3 bases are TGTGCCAGCAGTTTACCCCGGGAAAGCTATGGCTACACCTTC. The chain is built from TRBV2 and TRBJ1-2; D gene ambiguous. With 5 bases removed from V and 4 bases from J, the gap between germline ends came to 14 bases. Germline V gives CDR1 SNHLY, CDR2 FYNNEI. CDR3 length equals 14 residues.

This clonotype was counted only a few times. With a much larger clone just one base away, this may be a read error. The chain recombines TRBV10-3 with TRBJ1-1; D is ambiguous. The CDR3 runs 12 residues. CDR1 ENHRY and CDR2 SYGVKD come from the germline V gene. The CDR3, as DNA: TGTGCCATCAGTGAGTCTCGGGTAGCAGCTCTCTTT. Residues: CAISESRVAALF.

This clonotype showed up just a few times. The rearrangement joins TRBV11-1 to TRBJ2-1; D remains ambiguous. Germline V gene data show CDR1 as SGHAT and CDR2 as FQDESV (reference sequence). V was pared by 2 bases and J by 3 bases, with 11 bases between. The CDR3 has 15 amino acids. The CDR3 coding sequence is TGTGCCAGCAGCTTATCTTGGACGGGCTACAATGAGCAGTTCTTC. Translation gives CASSLSWTGYNEQFF. The whole variable domain, filled in from reference TRBV11-1 and TRBJ2-1, reads EAEVAQSPRYKITEKSQAVAFWCDPISGHATLYWYRQILGQGPELLVQFQDESVVDDSQLPKDRFSAERLKGVDSTLKIQPAELGDSAMYLCASSLSWTGYNEQFFGPGTRLTVL.

This clonotype was counted many times. This chain joins TRBV5-6 and TRBJ2-1; 9 positions agree with TRBD1. From germline, CDR1 is SGHDT and CDR2 YYEEEE. The CDR3 sequence is 14 residues long. The V segment lost 5 bases and the J segment 8 bases; nucleotides outside the gene matches: 8. In DNA, the CDR3 is TGTGCCAGCAGGTACAGGGGGCTGAACGATGAGCAGTTCTTC. The encoded protein is CASRYRGLNDEQFF.

In this sample, this clonotype turned up many times. This chain links TRBV10-3 with TRBJ1-1; D is unresolved. The germline CDR1 and CDR2 sequences are ENHRY and SYGVKD. The CDR3 is made up of 13 amino acids. V was pared by 2 bases and J by 3 bases, with 7 bases between. The CDR3 protein is CAISEKWDTEAFF. CDR3 bases: TGTGCCATCAGTGAGAAGTGGGACACTGAAGCTTTCTTT.

The rearrangement links TRBV3-1 to TRBJ2-7, with D hard to call. Deletions cut 1 base from V and 6 bases from J, with 7 bases between. CDR1 LGHDT and CDR2 YNNKEL come from the germline V gene (reference sequence). The CDR3 runs to 12 residues. The DNA for the CDR3 is TGTGCCAGCAGCCAAGGTCGGAGCGAGCAGTACTTC. It encodes CASSQGRSEQYF.

This chain joins TRBV3-1 and TRBJ1-2, with TRBD1 matching over 7 bases. Germline loops: CDR1 LGHDT, CDR2 YNNKEL (reference sequence). The CDR3 runs to 15 residues. V shed 4 bases and J 2 bases; nucleotides not matched to a gene: 7. CDR3: CASSPDRAPNYGYTF. The DNA of the CDR3 is TGTGCCAGCAGCCCAGACAGGGCCCCAAACTATGGCTACACCTTC.

This clonotype was counted many times. The chain uses TRBV20-1 and TRBJ2-1; a weak D match, TRBD2 (5 bases). CDR1 DFQATT and CDR2 SNEGSKA come from the germline V gene (reference sequence). Trimming removed 0 bases at V and 6 bases at J, with 9 bases between. The CDR3 has 13 amino acids. CDR3 in amino acids: CSARDHGINEQFF. CDR3 bases: TGCAGTGCTAGAGATCACGGGATCAATGAGCAGTTCTTC.

This clonotype showed up many times. The chain combines TRBV24-1 with TRBJ2-1; TRBD1 matches at 10 bases. Germline assignment: CDR1 KGHDR and CDR2 SFDVKD. There are 16 residues in the CDR3. Trimming at V came to 0 bases and at J to 6 bases, leaving 4 bases not matched to a gene. Here the CDR3 reads CATSDLRDRGGNEQFF. DNA for the CDR3: TGTGCCACCAGTGATTTGAGGGACAGGGGAGGCAATGAGCAGTTCTTC.

The table lists this clonotype with many counts. The chain combines TRBV19 with TRBJ1-5; D is perhaps TRBD1 (6 bases). The CDR3 contains 15 residues. The germline V gene encodes CDR1 LNHDA and CDR2 SQIVND (reference sequence). V was cut by 6 bases and J by 0 bases, with 12 bases left in between. As DNA, the CDR3 is TGTGCCAGTAGCCGGACAGTACGTAGCAATCAGCCCCAGCATTTT. This codes for CASSRTVRSNQPQHF.

The gene calls are TRBV11-2 and TRBJ2-1, with TRBD1 matching 9 bases. This CDR3 contains 14 residues. The trim removed 5 bases at V and 5 bases at J, leaving 4 bases unmatched. CDR1 is SGHAT and CDR2 is FQNNGV in the germline V gene. The CDR3 spells CASSGRDRDNEQFF. For the CDR3, the DNA is TGTGCCAGCAGCGGACGGGACAGGGACAATGAGCAGTTCTTC.

This clonotype has at least ten counts. The chain has TRBV19 and TRBJ2-2; D unclear. Germline CDR1 is LNHDA and CDR2 is SQIVND (reference sequence). The ends were cut back, 3 bases at V and 4 bases at J, with 15 bases in the middle. The CDR3 loop spans 16 amino acids. CDR3 sequence: CASSMVRPIGTGELFF. DNA of the CDR3: TGTGCCAGTAGTATGGTACGACCGATTGGCACCGGGGAGCTGTTTTTT.

This clonotype was counted ten times or more. Here the CDR3 DNA reads TGTGCCAGCAGCTTACTGATCCGGGACGCGAGATACTATGGCTACACCTTC. This gives the protein CASSLLIRDARYYGYTF. J is TRBJ1-2 and V is TRBV11-1; D possibly corresponds to TRBD1 (5 bases). Trimming cost V 2 bases and J 3 bases, with 19 bases left between them. The length of the CDR3 is 17 residues. Germline assignment: CDR1 SGHAT and CDR2 FQDESV (reference sequence).

This clonotype was detected many times. CDR3 nucleotide sequence: TGTGCCAGCAGGTATCCGGGGACCACCGGGGAGCTGTTTTTT. Translating gives CASRYPGTTGELFF. The chain recombines TRBV6-2 or TRBV6-3 with TRBJ2-2; D possibly uses TRBD1 or TRBD2 (5 bases each). The germline V gene encodes CDR1 MNHEY and CDR2 SVGEGT. This CDR3 contains 14 residues. Trimming removed 6 bases from V and 4 bases from J, with 12 bases in between.

This clonotype has a count of ten or more. The chain recombines TRBV11-1 with TRBJ2-7; 8 bases align to TRBD2. Germline trimming cut 7 bases from V and 0 bases from J; bases unmatched to any gene: 5. Germline V gives CDR1 SGHAT, CDR2 FQDESV (reference sequence). The CDR3 length is 14 residues. The CDR3 here is CASNELAASYEQYV. Written as DNA, the CDR3 is TGTGCCAGCAATGAACTAGCGGCCTCCTACGAGCAGTACGTC.

This clonotype was counted between two and nine times. The rearrangement joins TRBV19 to TRBJ2-3, with D possibly matching TRBD2 (5 bases). CDR3 length: 14 amino acids. The germline CDR1 and CDR2 sequences are LNHDA and SQIVND (reference sequence). The V and J ends lost 3 bases and 7 bases respectively, with 14 bases between them. DNA of the CDR3: TGTGCCAGTAGTATGTGGGCGGGCCCCAATACGCAGTATTTT. Translating gives CASSMWAGPNTQYF.

This clonotype was seen at least ten times. The gene calls are TRBV7-2 and TRBJ1-1; D is unresolved. Between the trimmed V and J ends, which lost 11 bases and 0 bases, there was a span of 7 bases. The CDR3 length is 11 residues. CDR1 is SGHTA, CDR2 FQGNSA, per germline. This CDR3 reads CACPMNTEAFF. The DNA for the CDR3 is TGTGCCTGCCCCATGAACACTGAAGCTTTCTTT.

This clonotype was seen at least ten times. The rearrangement links TRBV12-3 or TRBV12-4 to TRBJ2-3, with 8 bases matching TRBD2. The J segment lost 4 bases and the V segment lost 6 bases, leaving 9 bases of the junction unmatched. There are 15 residues in the CDR3. CDR3 loop: CASSSTGLVADTQYF. CDR3 sequence (DNA): TGTGCCAGCAGCTCTACGGGACTAGTTGCAGATACGCAGTATTTT.

This clonotype came up many times. This chain links TRBV11-1 with TRBJ1-1; D uncertain. The germline gives CDR1 SGHAT, CDR2 FQDESV (reference sequence). V was cut by 8 bases and J by 2 bases, with 12 bases left in between. CDR3 length: 13 amino acids. The CDR3 coding sequence is TGTGCCAGCTTGGGGATTATAAACACTGAAGCTTTCTTT. It encodes CASLGIINTEAFF. Full variable domain (remainder filled in from reference TRBV11-1 and TRBJ1-1): EAEVAQSPRYKITEKSQAVAFWCDPISGHATLYWYRQILGQGPELLVQFQDESVVDDSQLPKDRFSAERLKGVDSTLKIQPAELGDSAMYLCASLGIINTEAFFGQGTRLTVV.

This clonotype showed up many times. This sequence joins TRBV19 and TRBJ2-1; no reliable D call. V was pared by 7 bases and J by 5 bases, with 15 bases between. CDR3 size: 14 residues. In germline, CDR1 is LNHDA, CDR2 SQIVND (reference sequence). The CDR3 coding sequence is TGTGCCAGTAAGGTGCAGACTTGGAACAATGAGCAGTTCTTC. Amino acids: CASKVQTWNNEQFF.

This clonotype was counted ten times or more. The V gene is TRBV4-2, the J gene TRBJ1-3; D not certain. Germline assignment: CDR1 LGHNA and CDR2 YNFKEQ. Between the trimmed V and J ends, which lost 4 bases and 1 base, there was a span of 14 bases. The length of the CDR3 is 16 residues. Written as DNA, the CDR3 is TGTGCCAGCAGCCGAGATGCGGGTTCGTCTGGAAACACCATATATTTT. Its protein product is CASSRDAGSSGNTIYF.

This clonotype was picked up many times. The chain couples TRBV2 to TRBJ2-1; D tentatively reads TRBD1 or TRBD2 (5 bases each). Trimming stripped 2 bases from V and 2 bases from J, with 19 bases between. The CDR3 is made up of 18 amino acids. Germline CDR1 is SNHLY and CDR2 is FYNNEI. Here the CDR3 reads CASSEPYFAQGPYNEQFF. In DNA, the CDR3 is TGTGCCAGCAGTGAACCTTATTTTGCGCAGGGACCCTACAATGAGCAGTTCTTC. The complete variable domain, with remaining parts taken from reference TRBV2 and TRBJ2-1, reads EPEVTQTPSHQVTQMGQEVILRCVPISNHLYFYWYRQILGQKVEFLVSFYNNEISEKSEIFDDQFSVERPDGSNFTLKIRSTKLEDSAMYFCASSEPYFAQGPYNEQFFGPGTRLTVL.

This clonotype was seen ten or more times. This chain uses TRBV6-1 with TRBJ2-2; possibly TRBD2 for D (6 bases). The CDR3 spans 14 residues. CDR1 is MNHNS and CDR2 is SASEGT in the germline V gene. V lost 6 bases, J lost 7 bases, and 15 bases lay in between. The CDR3 DNA reads as TGTGCCAGCAGGGCCCCCTGGGGGGTCGGGGAGCTGTTTTTT. This codes for CASRAPWGVGELFF.

This clonotype showed up just a few times. The V call is TRBV5-1, the J call TRBJ2-1; TRBD2 is a possible D gene (5 bases). CDR3 length: 16 residues. The germline V gene has CDR1 SGHRS and CDR2 YFSETQ. V lost 2 bases and J 5 bases, leaving 17 bases between the germline ends. The CDR3 loop reads CASSFSSSGPHNEQFF. The DNA of the CDR3 is TGCGCCAGCAGCTTTAGCTCCAGCGGACCCCACAATGAGCAGTTCTTC.

As for this clonotype: A much more abundant neighbour one base away suggests this may be a read error. CDR3 sequence (DNA): TGTGCCAGCAGCGAAAACACCAGGGAGCTGTTTTTT. This codes for CASSENTRELFF. The V gene is TRBV2, the J gene TRBJ2-2; D unclear. CDR1 and CDR2 from the germline V gene are SNHLY and FYNNEI. The CDR3 consists of 12 residues.